This TCR beta chain was documented in a study of blood T cell repertoires in COVID-19. The assay was immunoSEQ multiplex PCR, and TCRdb's table has in-frame clones only and misses some. The data hold 260,000 or so clones, with roughly 85% observed a single time. Cohorts were assigned according to the clinical history that participants reported. The receptor comes from a woman aged 40 to 49 who had been exposed to COVID-19. Sequences were obtained from PBMCs or T cells enriched from blood (not recorded which).

The CDR3 protein is CASSLGQGAYGYTF. The CDR3 DNA is TGTGCCAGCAGCTTAGGGCAGGGGGCTTATGGCTACACCTTC. The chain uses TRBV7-9 and TRBJ1-2, with 8 bases lining up with TRBD1. CDR3 size: 14 residues. Trimming cost V 1 base and J 5 bases; bases outside gene matches: 3. The germline V gene encodes CDR1 SEHNR and CDR2 FQNEAQ (reference sequence).